This T cell receptor (beta chain) originates from a study of spatial heterogeneity in lung cancer. Time point specified: sample taken at primary tumor resection. Unsorted samples of tumor, nontumor lung or frozen PBMC had their whole RNA sequenced. This clonotype was seen more than once but under ten times. From the 5' RACE reads, TCRdb called clonotypes with MiXCR, one entry per CDR3 protein. The sample consists of 30,000 to 40,000 distinct CDR3 sequences, 5.2% of them appearing once. V lost 6 bases, J lost 4 bases, and 21 bases lay in between. This CDR3 is 17 amino acids long. Germline V gene lookup returns CDR1 LGHDT and CDR2 YNNKEL (reference sequence).

This specimen consisted of PBMCs, obtained at surgery. J is TRBJ2-2 and V is TRBV3-1, with D tentatively TRBD1 or TRBD2 (5 bases each). This receptor was obtained from a female donor with early-stage non-small cell lung cancer. CDR3 sequence: CASRRGPTKTATGELFF. DNA for the CDR3: TGTGCCAGCAGACGGGGCCCCACAAAGACGGCCACCGGGGAGCTGTTTTTT.